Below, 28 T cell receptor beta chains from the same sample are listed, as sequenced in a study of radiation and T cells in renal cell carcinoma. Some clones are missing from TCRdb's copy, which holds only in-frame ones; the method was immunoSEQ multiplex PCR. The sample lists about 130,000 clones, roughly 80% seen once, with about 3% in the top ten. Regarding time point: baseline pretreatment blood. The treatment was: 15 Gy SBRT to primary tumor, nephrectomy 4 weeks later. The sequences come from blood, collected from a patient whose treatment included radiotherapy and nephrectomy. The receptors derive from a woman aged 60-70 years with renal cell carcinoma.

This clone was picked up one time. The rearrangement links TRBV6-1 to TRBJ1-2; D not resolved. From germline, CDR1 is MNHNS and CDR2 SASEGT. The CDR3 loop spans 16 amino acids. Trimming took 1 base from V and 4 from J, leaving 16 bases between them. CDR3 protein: CASSEGAGQEGYGYTF. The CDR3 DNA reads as TGTGCCAGCAGTGAAGGTGCTGGCCAGGAGGGCTATGGCTACACCTTC.

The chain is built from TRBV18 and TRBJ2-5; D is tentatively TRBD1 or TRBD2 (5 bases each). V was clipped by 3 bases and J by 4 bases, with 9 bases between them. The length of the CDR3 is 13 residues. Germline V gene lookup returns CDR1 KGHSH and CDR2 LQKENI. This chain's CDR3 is CASSPSGTETQYF. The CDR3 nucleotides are TGTGCCAGCTCACCCTCGGGGACAGAGACCCAGTACTTC.

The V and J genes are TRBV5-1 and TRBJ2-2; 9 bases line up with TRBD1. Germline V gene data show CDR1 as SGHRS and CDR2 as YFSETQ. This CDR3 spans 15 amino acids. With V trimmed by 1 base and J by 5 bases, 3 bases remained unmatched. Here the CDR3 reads CASSLWTGDTGELFF. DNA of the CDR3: TGCGCCAGCAGCTTGTGGACAGGGGATACCGGGGAGCTGTTTTTT.

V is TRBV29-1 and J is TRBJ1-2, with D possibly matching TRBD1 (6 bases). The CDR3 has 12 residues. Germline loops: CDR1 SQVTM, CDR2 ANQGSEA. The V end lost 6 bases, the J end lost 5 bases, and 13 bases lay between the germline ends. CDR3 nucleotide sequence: TGCAGCGTGTGGACAGTCTCGTATGGCTACACCTTC. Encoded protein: CSVWTVSYGYTF.

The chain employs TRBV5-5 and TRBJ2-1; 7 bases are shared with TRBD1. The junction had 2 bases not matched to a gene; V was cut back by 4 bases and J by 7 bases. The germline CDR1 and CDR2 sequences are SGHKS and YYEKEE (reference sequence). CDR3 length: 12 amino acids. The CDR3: CASSLQGNEQFF. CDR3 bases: TGTGCCAGCAGCCTACAGGGGAATGAGCAGTTCTTC. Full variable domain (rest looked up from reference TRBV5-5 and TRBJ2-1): DAGVTQSPTHLIKTRGQQVTLRCSPISGHKSVSWYQQVLGQGPQFIFQYYEKEERGRGNFPDRFSARQFPNYSSELNVNALLLGDSALYLCASSLQGNEQFFGPGTRLTVL.

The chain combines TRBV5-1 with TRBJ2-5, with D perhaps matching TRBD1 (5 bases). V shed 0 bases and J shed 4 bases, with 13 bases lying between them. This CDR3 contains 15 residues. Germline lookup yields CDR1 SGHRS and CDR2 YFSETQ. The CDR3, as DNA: TGCGCCAGCAGCTTGGTGACAGCGCCCGGAGAGACCCAGTACTTC. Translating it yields CASSLVTAPGETQYF.

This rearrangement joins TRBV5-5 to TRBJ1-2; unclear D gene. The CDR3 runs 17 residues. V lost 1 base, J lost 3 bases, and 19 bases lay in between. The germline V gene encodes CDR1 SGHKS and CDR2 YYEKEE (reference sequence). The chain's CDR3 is CASSLNPQPHQDYGYTF. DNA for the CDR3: TGTGCCAGCAGCTTGAACCCCCAGCCCCATCAGGACTATGGCTACACCTTC.

The CDR3 region has the DNA TGTGCCATCAGTGACCCCCTAGCGGGAGGGGATACGCAGTATTTT. This encodes CAISDPLAGGDTQYF. The rearrangement links TRBV10-3 to TRBJ2-3, with TRBD2 matching 12 bases. Trimming took 3 bases from V and 6 from J; bases not matched to a gene: 4. The germline V gene has CDR1 ENHRY and CDR2 SYGVKD. The CDR3 loop spans 15 amino acids.

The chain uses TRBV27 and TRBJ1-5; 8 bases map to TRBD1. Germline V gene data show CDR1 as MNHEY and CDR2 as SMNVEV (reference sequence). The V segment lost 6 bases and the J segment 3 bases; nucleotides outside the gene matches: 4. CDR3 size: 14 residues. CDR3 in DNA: TGTGCCAGCAGACTACAGGGGGACAATCAGCCCCAGCATTTT. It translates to CASRLQGDNQPQHF.

The CDR3 sequence: CASSEWEAAVNYGYTF. DNA of the CDR3: TGCGCCAGCAGTGAATGGGAGGCCGCCGTAAACTATGGCTACACCTTC. The chain recombines TRBV10-2 with TRBJ1-2; the D is unclear. The ends were cut back, 3 bases at V and 2 bases at J, with 16 bases in the middle. This CDR3 comprises 16 residues. Germline CDR1 is WSHSY and CDR2 is SAAADI.

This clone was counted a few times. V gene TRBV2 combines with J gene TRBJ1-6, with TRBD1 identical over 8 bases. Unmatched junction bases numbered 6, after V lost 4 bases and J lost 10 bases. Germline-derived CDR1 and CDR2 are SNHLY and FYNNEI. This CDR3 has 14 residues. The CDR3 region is CASSVKDRASPLHF. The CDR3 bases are TGTGCCAGCAGTGTTAAGGACAGGGCCTCACCCCTCCACTTT.

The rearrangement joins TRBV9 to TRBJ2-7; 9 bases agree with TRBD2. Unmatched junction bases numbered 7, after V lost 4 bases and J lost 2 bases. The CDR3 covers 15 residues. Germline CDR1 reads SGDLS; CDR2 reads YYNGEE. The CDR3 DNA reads TGTGCCAGCAGCATCGGGACTAGCTATACCTACGAGCAGTACTTC. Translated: CASSIGTSYTYEQYF.

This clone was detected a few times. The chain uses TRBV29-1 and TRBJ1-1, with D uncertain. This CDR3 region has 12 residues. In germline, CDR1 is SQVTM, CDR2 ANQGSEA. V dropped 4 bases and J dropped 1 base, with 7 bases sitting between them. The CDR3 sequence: CSVVFRNTEAFF. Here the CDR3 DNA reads TGCAGCGTTGTCTTCCGGAACACTGAAGCTTTCTTT.

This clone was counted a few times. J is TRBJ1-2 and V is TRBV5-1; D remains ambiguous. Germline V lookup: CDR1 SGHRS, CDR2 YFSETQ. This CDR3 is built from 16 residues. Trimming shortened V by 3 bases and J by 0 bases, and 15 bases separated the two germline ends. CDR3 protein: CASSSIPMRSNYGYTF. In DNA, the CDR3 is TGCGCCAGCAGCTCCATACCAATGCGGTCTAACTATGGCTACACCTTC.

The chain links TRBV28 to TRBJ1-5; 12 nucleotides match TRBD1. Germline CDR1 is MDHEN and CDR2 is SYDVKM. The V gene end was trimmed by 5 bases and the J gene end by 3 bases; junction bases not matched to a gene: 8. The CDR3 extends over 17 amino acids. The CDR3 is CASSPRDRGLINQPQHF. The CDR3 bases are TGTGCCAGCAGTCCGAGGGACAGGGGGCTTATCAATCAGCCCCAGCATTTT.

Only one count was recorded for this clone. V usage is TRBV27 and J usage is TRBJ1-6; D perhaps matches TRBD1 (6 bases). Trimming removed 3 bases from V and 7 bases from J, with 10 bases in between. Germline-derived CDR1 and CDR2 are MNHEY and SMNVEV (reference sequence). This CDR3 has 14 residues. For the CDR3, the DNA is TGTGCCAGCAGTTTTCGGACAGCAAATTCACCCCTCCACTTT. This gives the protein CASSFRTANSPLHF.

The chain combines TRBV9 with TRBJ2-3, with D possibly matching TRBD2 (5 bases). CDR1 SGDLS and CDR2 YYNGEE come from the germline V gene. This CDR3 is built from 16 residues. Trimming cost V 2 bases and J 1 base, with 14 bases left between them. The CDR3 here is CASSVPSGSGTDTQYF. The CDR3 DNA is TGTGCCAGCAGCGTCCCGAGCGGATCGGGCACAGATACGCAGTATTTT.

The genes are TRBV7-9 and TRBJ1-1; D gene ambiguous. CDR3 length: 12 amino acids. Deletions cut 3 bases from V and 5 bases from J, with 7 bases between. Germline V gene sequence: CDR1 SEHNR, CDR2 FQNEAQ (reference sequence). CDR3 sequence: CASSFWETEAFF. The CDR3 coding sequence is TGTGCCAGCAGCTTCTGGGAAACTGAAGCTTTCTTT.

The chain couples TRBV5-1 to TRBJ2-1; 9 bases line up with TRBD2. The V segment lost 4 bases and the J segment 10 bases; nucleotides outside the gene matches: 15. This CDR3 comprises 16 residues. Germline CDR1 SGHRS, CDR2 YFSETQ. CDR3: CASSPTAGGASVEQFF. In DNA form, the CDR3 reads TGCGCCAGCAGCCCAACGGCGGGGGGGGCCTCTGTCGAGCAGTTCTTC.

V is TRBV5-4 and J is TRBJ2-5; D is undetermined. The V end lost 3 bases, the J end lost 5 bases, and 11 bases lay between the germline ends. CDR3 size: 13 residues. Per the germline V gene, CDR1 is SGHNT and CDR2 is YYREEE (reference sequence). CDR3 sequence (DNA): TGTGCCAGCAGCTCGTGGAATTTTGAGACCCAGTACTTC. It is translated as CASSSWNFETQYF.

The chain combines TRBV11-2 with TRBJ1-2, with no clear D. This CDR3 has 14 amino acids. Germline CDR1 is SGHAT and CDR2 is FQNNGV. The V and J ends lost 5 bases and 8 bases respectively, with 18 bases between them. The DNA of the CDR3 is TGTGCCAGCAGCCTCTTCGAGATAGCGAACGGCTACACCTTC. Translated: CASSLFEIANGYTF.

The CDR3 nucleotides are TGTGCCAGCAACCCGGGACAGGGAGTCCACGAGCAGTACTTC. Its translation is CASNPGQGVHEQYF. The V call is TRBV2, the J call TRBJ2-7; 9 bases map to TRBD1. Losses at the gene ends were 7 bases for V and 5 bases for J; bases not matched to a gene: 9. The CDR3 spans 14 residues. Germline V gene data show CDR1 as SNHLY and CDR2 as FYNNEI.

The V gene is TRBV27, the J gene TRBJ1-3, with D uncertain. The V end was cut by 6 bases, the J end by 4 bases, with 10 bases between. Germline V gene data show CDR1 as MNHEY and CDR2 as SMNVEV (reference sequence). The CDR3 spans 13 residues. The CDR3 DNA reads TGTGCCAGCAGGTTGCTGAGGGGAAACACCATATATTTT. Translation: CASRLLRGNTIYF.

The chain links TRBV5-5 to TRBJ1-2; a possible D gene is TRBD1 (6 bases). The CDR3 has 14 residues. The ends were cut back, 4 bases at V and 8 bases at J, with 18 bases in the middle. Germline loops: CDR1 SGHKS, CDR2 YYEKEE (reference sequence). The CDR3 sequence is CASSLQGEVGGYTF. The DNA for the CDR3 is TGTGCCAGCAGCCTACAGGGTGAAGTTGGCGGCTACACCTTC.

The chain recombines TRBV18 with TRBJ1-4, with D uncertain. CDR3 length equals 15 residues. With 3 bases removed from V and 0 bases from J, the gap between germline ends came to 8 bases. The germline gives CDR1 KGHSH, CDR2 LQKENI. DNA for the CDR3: TGTGCCAGCTCACCGGACGGAACAACTAATGAAAAACTGTTTTTT. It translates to CASSPDGTTNEKLFF.

The CDR3 coding sequence is TGTGCCAGCTTTGCGGGAGGGATATCGGAGACCCAGTACTTC. Protein sequence: CASFAGGISETQYF. V is TRBV6-6 and J is TRBJ2-5, with TRBD2 matching 9 bases. CDR3 length: 14 amino acids. The junction had 9 bases not matched to a gene; V was cut back by 8 bases and J by 5 bases. Germline V gene sequence: CDR1 MNHNY, CDR2 SVGAGI (reference sequence).

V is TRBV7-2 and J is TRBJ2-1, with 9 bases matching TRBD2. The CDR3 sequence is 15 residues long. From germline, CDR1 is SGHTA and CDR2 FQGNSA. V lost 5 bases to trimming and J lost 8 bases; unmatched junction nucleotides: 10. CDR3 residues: CASSPPLAGRDEQFF. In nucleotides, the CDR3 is TGTGCCAGCAGCCCCCCGCTAGCGGGACGAGATGAGCAGTTCTTC.

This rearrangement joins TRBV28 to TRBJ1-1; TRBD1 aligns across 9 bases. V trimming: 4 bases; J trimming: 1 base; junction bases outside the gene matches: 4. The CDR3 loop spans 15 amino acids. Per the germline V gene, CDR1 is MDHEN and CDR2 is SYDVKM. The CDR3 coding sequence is TGTGCCAGCAGTTCCCCGGGACAGGGGAACACTGAAGCTTTCTTT. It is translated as CASSSPGQGNTEAFF.